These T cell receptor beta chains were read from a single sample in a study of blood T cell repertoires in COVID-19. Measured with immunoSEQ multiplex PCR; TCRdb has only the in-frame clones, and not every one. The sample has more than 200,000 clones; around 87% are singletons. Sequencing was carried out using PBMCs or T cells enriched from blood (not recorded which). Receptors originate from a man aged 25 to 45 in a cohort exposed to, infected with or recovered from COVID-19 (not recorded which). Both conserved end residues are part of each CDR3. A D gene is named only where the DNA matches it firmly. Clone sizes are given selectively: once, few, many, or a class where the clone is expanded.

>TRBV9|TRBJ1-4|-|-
TGTGCCAGCAGCACGAGCGGGACTAACGAAAAACTGTTTTTT
CASSTSGTNEKLFF
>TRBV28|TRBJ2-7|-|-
TGTGCCAGCAGTTCCTCTAGCACCGCCGGGGAGCAGTACTTC
CASSSSSTAGEQYF
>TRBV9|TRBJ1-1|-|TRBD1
TGTGCCAGCAGCGCTCAGGGGGCCGGCACTGAAGCTTTCTTT
CASSAQGAGTEAFF
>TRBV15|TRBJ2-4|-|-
TGTGCCACCAGCAGAGACCGACTAGTTCTAAACATTCAGTACTTC
CATSRDRLVLNIQYF
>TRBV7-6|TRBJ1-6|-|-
TGTGCCAGCAGCTTGGGGAGGGCCTCCTCCTTGGATTCACCCCTCCACTTT
CASSLGRASSLDSPLHF
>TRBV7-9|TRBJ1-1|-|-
TGTGCCAGCAGATCCCCGCGCCTTAGTCCGGGACACCAAGCTTTCTTT
CASRSPRLSPGHQAFF
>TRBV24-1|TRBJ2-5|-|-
TGTGCCACCAGTGATGGGCCAGATCAGTACTTC
CATSDGPDQYF
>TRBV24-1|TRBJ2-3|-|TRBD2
TGTGCCACCAGTGACCCCCAAGGACTAGCTACCTATACGCAGTATTTT
CATSDPQGLATYTQYF
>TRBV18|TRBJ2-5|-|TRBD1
TGTGCCAGCTCACCCCGACAGGGGGCCGGAGAGACCCAGTACTTC
CASSPRQGAGETQYF
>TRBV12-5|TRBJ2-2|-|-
TGTGCTAGTGGTTTGGCCCAGGGGGGTTTGGTAGCGGGATACACCGGGGAGCTGTTTTTT
CASGLAQGGLVAGYTGELFF
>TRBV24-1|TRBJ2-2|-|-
TGTGCCACCAGTGGGCCCGGGGAGCTGTTTTTT
CATSGPGELFF
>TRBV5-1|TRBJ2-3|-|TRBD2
TGCGCCAGCAGCTTGACTAGCGGAGTTCAAGGGGGTACGCAGTATTTT
CASSLTSGVQGGTQYF
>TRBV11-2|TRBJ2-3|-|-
TGTGCCAGCAGCTTAAGGGGGTTTGGAGGAGATACGCAGTATTTT
CASSLRGFGGDTQYF
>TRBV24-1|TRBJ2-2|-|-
TGTGCCACCAGTGATGTGAGTCTGAACACCGGGGAGCTGTTTTTT
CATSDVSLNTGELFF
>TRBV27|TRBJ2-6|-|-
TGTGCCAGCAGTTTAACCTCAGCAGGGCTTCACTCTGGGGCCAACGTCCTGACTTTC
CASSLTSAGLHSGANVLTF
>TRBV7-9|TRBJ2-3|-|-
TGTGCCAGCAGCTTGAGAGACAGGCGCACAGATACGCAGTATTTT
CASSLRDRRTDTQYF
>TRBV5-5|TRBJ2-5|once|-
TGTGCCAGCAGCTTGGGGAGGGGTTGGGAGACCCAGTACTTC
CASSLGRGWETQYF
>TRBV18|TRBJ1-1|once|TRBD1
TGTGCCAGCTCACCGCGGGCAGGGGGCGAGGTAGCTTTCTTT
CASSPRAGGEVAFF
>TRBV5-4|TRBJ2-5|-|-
TGTGCCAGCAGCAAGAAACTAGCTTCGGAGACCCAGTACTTC
CASSKKLASETQYF
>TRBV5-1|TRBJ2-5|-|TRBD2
TGCGCCAGCAGCTCCGCGTTGCTAGCGGGGAAAGAGACCCAGTACTTC
CASSSALLAGKETQYF